This T cell receptor (beta chain) was identified during a study of identifying expanded T cells in peripheral blood. TCRdb's copy holds only in-frame clones and misses some; the assay was immunoSEQ multiplex PCR. The sample holds 81,000 or so clones, roughly 84% seen once. Healthy donors had no documented immune events, such as infections, while sampled. The CDR3 loop spans 16 amino acids. Germline V lookup: CDR1 SGHKS, CDR2 YYEKEE (reference sequence). The V segment lost 2 bases and the J segment 8 bases; nucleotides outside the gene matches: 13. The source of this sequence is a person aged 18-70 years in good health. The source material was blood. The chain couples TRBV5-5 to TRBJ2-1, with TRBD1 matching 7 bases. The CDR3 protein is CASSLLGRGSRDEQFF. CDR3 DNA: TGTGCCAGCAGCTTACTTGGCAGGGGGTCAAGAGATGAGCAGTTCTTC. The variable domain in full, with the rest retrieved from reference TRBV5-5 and TRBJ2-1, is DAGVTQSPTHLIKTRGQQVTLRCSPISGHKSVSWYQQVLGQGPQFIFQYYEKEERGRGNFPDRFSARQFPNYSSELNVNALLLGDSALYLCASSLLGRGSRDEQFFGPGTRLTVL.